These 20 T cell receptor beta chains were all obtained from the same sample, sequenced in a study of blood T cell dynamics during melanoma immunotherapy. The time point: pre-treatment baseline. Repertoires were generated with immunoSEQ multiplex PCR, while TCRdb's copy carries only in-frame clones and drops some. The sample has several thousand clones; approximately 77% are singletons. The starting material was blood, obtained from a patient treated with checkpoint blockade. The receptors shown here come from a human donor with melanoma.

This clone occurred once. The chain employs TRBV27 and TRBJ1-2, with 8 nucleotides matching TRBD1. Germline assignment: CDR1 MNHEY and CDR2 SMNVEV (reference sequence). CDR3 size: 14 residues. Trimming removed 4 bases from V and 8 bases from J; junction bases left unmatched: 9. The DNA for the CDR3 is TGTGCCAGCAGTTCACAGGGGGTGGGAATCGGCTACACCTTC. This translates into CASSSQGVGIGYTF.

The CDR3 reads CASSSGTRTDTQYF. The CDR3 DNA is TGTGCCAGCAGTTCCGGGACCCGCACAGATACGCAGTATTTT. The chain carries TRBV28 and TRBJ2-3; possibly TRBD1 or TRBD2 for D (5 bases each). CDR1 and CDR2 (germline): MDHEN, SYDVKM. With 4 bases removed from V and 1 base from J, the gap between germline ends came to 9 bases. This CDR3 comprises 14 residues. The entire variable domain, with the rest obtained from reference TRBV28 and TRBJ2-3, is as follows: DVKVTQSSRYLVKRTGEKVFLECVQDMDHENMFWYRQDPGLGLRLIYFSYDVKMKEKGDIPEGYSVSREKKERFSLILESASTNQTSMYLCASSSGTRTDTQYFGPGTRLTVL.

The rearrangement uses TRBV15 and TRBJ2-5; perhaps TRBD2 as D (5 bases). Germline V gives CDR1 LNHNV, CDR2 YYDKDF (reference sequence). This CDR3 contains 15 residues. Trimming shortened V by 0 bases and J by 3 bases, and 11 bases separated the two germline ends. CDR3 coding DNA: TGTGCCACCAGCAGAGAGAGGGATTGGAAAGAGACCCAGTACTTC. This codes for CATSRERDWKETQYF. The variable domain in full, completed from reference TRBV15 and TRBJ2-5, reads DAMVIQNPRYQVTQFGKPVTLSCSQTLNHNVMYWYQQKSSQAPKLLFHYYDKDFNNEADTPDNFQSRRPNTSFCFLDIRSPGLGDTAMYLCATSRERDWKETQYFGPGTRLLVL.

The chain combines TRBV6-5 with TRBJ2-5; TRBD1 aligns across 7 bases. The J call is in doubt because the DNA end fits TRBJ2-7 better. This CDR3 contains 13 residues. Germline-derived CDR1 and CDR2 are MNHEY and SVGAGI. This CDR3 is CASRLGQFNEQYF. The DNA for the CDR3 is TGTGCCAGCAGACTGGGACAGTTCAACGAGCAGTACTTC.

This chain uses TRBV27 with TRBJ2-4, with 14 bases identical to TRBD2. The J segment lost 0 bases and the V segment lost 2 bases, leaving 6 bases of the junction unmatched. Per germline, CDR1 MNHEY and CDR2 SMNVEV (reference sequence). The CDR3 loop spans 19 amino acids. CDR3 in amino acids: CASSLSGLAGGVAKNIQYF. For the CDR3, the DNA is TGTGCCAGCAGTTTAAGCGGACTAGCGGGAGGTGTAGCCAAAAACATTCAGTACTTC.

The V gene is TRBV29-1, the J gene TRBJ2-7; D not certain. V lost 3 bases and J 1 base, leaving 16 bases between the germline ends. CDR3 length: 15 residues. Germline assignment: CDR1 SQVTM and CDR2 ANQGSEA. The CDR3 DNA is TGCAGCGTTGACTTCCGCCTACTTGGTTCCTACGAGCAGTACTTC. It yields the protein CSVDFRLLGSYEQYF.

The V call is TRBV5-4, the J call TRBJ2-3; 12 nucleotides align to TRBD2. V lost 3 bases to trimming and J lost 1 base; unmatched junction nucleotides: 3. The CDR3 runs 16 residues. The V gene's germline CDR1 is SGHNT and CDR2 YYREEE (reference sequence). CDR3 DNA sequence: TGTGCCAGCAGCTCAAGACTAGCGGGGGGCACAGATACGCAGTATTTT. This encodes CASSSRLAGGTDTQYF.

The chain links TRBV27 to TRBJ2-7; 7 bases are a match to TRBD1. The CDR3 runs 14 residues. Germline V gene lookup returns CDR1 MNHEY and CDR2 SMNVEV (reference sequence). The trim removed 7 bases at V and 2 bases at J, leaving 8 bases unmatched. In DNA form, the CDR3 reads TGTGCCAGCAAAACAGGGGTCACTACCTACGAGCAGTACTTC. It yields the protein CASKTGVTTYEQYF.

The CDR3: CASSLDYGGYGYTF. The CDR3 coding sequence is TGTGCCAGCAGCTTAGATTACGGGGGCTATGGCTACACCTTC. This sequence joins TRBV7-3 and TRBJ1-2, with D possibly TRBD1 on 5 matching bases. This CDR3 region has 14 residues. V lost 2 bases, J lost 4 bases, and 11 bases lay in between. In germline, CDR1 is SGHTA, CDR2 FQGTGA.

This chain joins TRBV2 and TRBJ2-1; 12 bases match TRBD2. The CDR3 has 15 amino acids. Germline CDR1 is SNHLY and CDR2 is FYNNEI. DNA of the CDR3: TGTGTCTTTGAGAAGGGGCTAGCGGGGGGGCCGGAGCAGTTCTTC. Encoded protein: CVFEKGLAGGPEQFF.

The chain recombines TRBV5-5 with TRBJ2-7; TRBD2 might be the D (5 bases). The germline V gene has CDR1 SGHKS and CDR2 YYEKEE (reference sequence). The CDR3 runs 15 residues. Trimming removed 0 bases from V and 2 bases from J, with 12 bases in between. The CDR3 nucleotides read TGTGCCAGCAGCTTGGGCCCCGACGGGGCCTACGAGCAGTACTTC. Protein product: CASSLGPDGAYEQYF.

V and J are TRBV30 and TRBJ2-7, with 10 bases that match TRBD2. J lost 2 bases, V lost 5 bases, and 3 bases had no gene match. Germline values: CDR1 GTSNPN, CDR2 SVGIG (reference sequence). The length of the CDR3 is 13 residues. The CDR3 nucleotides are TGTGCCTGGGGACTAGCGGTAACCTACGAGCAGTACTTC. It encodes CAWGLAVTYEQYF.

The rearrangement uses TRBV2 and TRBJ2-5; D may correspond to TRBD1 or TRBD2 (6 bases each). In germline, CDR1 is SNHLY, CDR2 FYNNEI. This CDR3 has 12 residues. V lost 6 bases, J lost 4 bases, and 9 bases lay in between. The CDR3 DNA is TGTGCCAGCAGGGGGGGCCGAGAGACCCAGTACTTC. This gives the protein CASRGGRETQYF.

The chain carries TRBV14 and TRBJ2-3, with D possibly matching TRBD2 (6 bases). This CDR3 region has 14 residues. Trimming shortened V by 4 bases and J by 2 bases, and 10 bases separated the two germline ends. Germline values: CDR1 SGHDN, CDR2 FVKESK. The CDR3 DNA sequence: TGTGCCAGCAGCCTACGGGGGTTCACAGATACGCAGTATTTT. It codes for CASSLRGFTDTQYF.

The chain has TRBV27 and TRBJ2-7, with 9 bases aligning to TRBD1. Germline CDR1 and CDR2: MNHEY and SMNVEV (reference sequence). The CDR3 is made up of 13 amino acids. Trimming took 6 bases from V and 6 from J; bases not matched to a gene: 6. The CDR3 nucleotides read TGTGCCAGCAGCACAGGGGGCTCGGGCGAGCAGTACTTC. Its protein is CASSTGGSGEQYF.

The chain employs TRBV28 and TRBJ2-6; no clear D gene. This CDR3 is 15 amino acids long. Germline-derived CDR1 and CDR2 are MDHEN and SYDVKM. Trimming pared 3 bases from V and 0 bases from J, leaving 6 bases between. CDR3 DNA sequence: TGTGCCAGCAGTTTTGGATCCTCTGGGGCCAACGTCCTGACTTTC. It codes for CASSFGSSGANVLTF. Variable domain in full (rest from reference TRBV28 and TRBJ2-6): DVKVTQSSRYLVKRTGEKVFLECVQDMDHENMFWYRQDPGLGLRLIYFSYDVKMKEKGDIPEGYSVSREKKERFSLILESASTNQTSMYLCASSFGSSGANVLTFGAGSRLTVL.

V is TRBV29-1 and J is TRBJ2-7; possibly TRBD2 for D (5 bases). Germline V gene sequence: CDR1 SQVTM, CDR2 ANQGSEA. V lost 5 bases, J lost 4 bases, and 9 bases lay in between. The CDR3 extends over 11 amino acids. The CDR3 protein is CSVTSGYEQYF. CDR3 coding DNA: TGCAGCGTTACTAGTGGGTACGAGCAGTACTTC.

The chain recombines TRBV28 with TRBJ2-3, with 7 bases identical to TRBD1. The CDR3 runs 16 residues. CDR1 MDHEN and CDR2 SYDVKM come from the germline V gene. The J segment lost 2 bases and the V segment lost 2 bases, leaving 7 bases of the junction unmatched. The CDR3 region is CASSLAAGGDTDTQYF. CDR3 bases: TGTGCCAGCAGTTTAGCGGCAGGGGGTGACACAGATACGCAGTATTTT. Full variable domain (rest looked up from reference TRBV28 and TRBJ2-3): DVKVTQSSRYLVKRTGEKVFLECVQDMDHENMFWYRQDPGLGLRLIYFSYDVKMKEKGDIPEGYSVSREKKERFSLILESASTNQTSMYLCASSLAAGGDTDTQYFGPGTRLTVL.

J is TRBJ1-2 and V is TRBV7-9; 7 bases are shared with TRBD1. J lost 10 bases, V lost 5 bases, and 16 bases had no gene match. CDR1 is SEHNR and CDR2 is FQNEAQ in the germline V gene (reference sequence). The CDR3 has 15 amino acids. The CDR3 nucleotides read TGTGCCAGCAGCCCCCGAACACAGGGGATCGGGGACTACACCTTC. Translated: CASSPRTQGIGDYTF.

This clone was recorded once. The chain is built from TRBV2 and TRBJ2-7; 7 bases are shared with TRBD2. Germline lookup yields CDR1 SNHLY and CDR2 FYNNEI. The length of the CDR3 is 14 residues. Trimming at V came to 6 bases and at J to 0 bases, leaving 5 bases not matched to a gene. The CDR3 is CASRWEGSSYEQYF. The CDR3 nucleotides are TGTGCCAGCAGGTGGGAGGGAAGCTCCTACGAGCAGTACTTC. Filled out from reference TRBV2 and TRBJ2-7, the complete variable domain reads EPEVTQTPSHQVTQMGQEVILRCVPISNHLYFYWYRQILGQKVEFLVSFYNNEISEKSEIFDDQFSVERPDGSNFTLKIRSTKLEDSAMYFCASRWEGSSYEQYFGPGTRLTVT.